The sequence of this T cell receptor beta chain was determined in a study of glioma-infiltrating T cells after dendritic cell vaccination. At the level of the study: Samples are from glioblastoma patients in Phase I and II dendritic cell vaccine trials. Autologous tumor lysate-pulsed dendritic cell vaccination was given between the early 2000s and the early 2010s.

V was shortened by 6 bases and J by 10 bases, with 13 bases between the two germline ends. The CDR3 has 13 residues. Looked up from germline, CDR1 is MNHNS and CDR2 is SASEGT. Described time point: after dendritic cell vaccination, including at tumor progression/relapse. Selection required adequate fresh-frozen tumor tissue plus more than two years' survival data. TCRdb keeps only in-frame clones here, not all; method: immunoSEQ multiplex PCR. Among some 78,000 clones, roughly 85% were seen once, and the ten largest hold about 8.5%. This specimen consisted of blood, obtained after dendritic cell vaccination. The clonotype comes from a human donor with glioblastoma. This sequence joins TRBV6-1 and TRBJ1-6; the D is unclear. CDR3 protein: CASRTKEGSPLHF. CDR3 nucleotide sequence: TGTGCCAGCAGGACTAAAGAAGGATCACCCCTCCACTTT.